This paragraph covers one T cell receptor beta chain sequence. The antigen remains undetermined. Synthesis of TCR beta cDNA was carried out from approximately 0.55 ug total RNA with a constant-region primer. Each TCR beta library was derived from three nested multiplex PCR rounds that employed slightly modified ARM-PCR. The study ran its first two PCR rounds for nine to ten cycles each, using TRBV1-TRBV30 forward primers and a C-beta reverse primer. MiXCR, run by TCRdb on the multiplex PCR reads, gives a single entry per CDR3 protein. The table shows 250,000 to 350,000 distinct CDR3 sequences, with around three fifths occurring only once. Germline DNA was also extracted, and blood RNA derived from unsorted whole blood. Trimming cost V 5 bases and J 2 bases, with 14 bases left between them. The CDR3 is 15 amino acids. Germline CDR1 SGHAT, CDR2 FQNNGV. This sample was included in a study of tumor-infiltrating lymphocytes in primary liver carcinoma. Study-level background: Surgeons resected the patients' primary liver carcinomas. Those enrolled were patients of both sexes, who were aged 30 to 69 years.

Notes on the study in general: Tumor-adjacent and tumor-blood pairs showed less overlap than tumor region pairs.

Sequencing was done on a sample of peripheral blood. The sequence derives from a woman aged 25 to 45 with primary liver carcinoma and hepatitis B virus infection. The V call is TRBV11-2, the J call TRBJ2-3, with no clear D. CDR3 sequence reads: CASSRSGRHTDTQYF. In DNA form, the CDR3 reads TGTGCCAGCAGCCGTTCCGGACGGCACACAGATACGCAGTATTTT.